This passage covers 25 T cell receptor beta chains from one sample sequenced in a study of CD4 T cells in relation to SARS-CoV-2 and coronaviruses. Using immunoSEQ multiplex PCR, the repertoire was profiled, and TCRdb retains in-frame clones only, with some absent. The sample contains roughly 17,000 clones, 77% of which appear only once. No antigen has been assigned to these receptors. The unexposed donors gave CD4+ T cells in about 2011-2018, prior to COVID-19. After about ten days of culture, CD4+ T cells were isolated. The source material was CD4+ T cells from PBMCs, cultured in vitro. The receptors were gathered from a human donor in good health.

This rearrangement joins TRBV7-8 to TRBJ2-3; 15 bases are a match to TRBD2. Germline lookup yields CDR1 SGHVS and CDR2 FQNEAQ. CDR3 length: 18 residues. The ends lost 5 bases at V and 0 bases at J; junction bases unmatched: 6. The CDR3 loop reads CASSDGLAGGPSTDTQYF. The DNA for the CDR3 is TGTGCCAGCAGCGACGGACTAGCGGGAGGGCCGAGCACAGATACGCAGTATTTT. Complete variable domain (other parts from reference TRBV7-8 and TRBJ2-3): GAGVSQSPRYKVAKRGQDVALRCDPISGHVSLFWYQQALGQGPEFLTYFQNEAQLDKSGLPSDRFFAERPEGSVSTLKIQRTQQEDSAVYLCASSDGLAGGPSTDTQYFGPGTRLTVL.

The J gene is TRBJ1-4, the V gene TRBV11-2; TRBD1 agrees at 7 bases. The trim removed 7 bases at V and 8 bases at J, leaving 13 bases unmatched. This CDR3 spans 15 amino acids. The germline CDR1 and CDR2 sequences are SGHAT and FQNNGV. CDR3 region: CASTQLGQSDEKLFF. The CDR3 DNA sequence: TGTGCCAGCACCCAGCTGGGACAGAGTGACGAAAAACTGTTTTTT.

J is TRBJ1-1 and V is TRBV28, with 8 nucleotides matching TRBD1. The CDR3 contains 14 residues. With 7 bases clipped from V and 3 bases from J, the junction kept 7 bases outside the gene matches. Germline loops: CDR1 MDHEN, CDR2 SYDVKM. As DNA, the CDR3 is TGTGCCAGCAATATGGACAGGGTCGACACTGAAGCTTTCTTT. This encodes CASNMDRVDTEAFF.

The rearrangement joins TRBV18 to TRBJ2-2, with D uncertain. V was trimmed by 2 bases and J by 2 bases, leaving 9 bases between them. Germline V gene sequence: CDR1 KGHSH, CDR2 LQKENI. There are 15 residues in the CDR3. DNA for the CDR3: TGTGCCAGCTCACCATACGGAGACAACACCGGGGAGCTGTTTTTT. The encoded protein is CASSPYGDNTGELFF.

The chain carries TRBV28 and TRBJ1-2; 9 nucleotides agree with TRBD1. V shed 3 bases, J shed 6 bases, and the junction held 5 bases outside the gene matches. CDR1 is MDHEN, CDR2 SYDVKM, per germline. The CDR3 contains 14 residues. CDR3 bases: TGTGCCAGCAGTTTGCCTGACAGGGGGAATGGCTACACCTTC. The encoded protein is CASSLPDRGNGYTF.

The chain combines TRBV3-1 (or the pseudogene TRBV3-2) with TRBJ1-6; D is unclear. The CDR3 has 14 residues. Per germline, CDR1 LGHDT and CDR2 YNNKEL (reference sequence). Trimming stripped 1 base from V and 5 bases from J, with 6 bases between. This CDR3 is CASSQGGNNSPLHF. As DNA, the CDR3 is TGTGCCAGCAGCCAAGGGGGAAATAATTCACCCCTCCACTTT.

V usage is TRBV5-1 and J usage is TRBJ1-3, with 8 nucleotides matching TRBD1. This CDR3 region has 14 residues. CDR1 and CDR2 from the germline V gene are SGHRS and YFSETQ. Trimming removed 3 bases from V and 8 bases from J; junction bases left unmatched: 7. The CDR3 here is CASSWGQEVDTIYF. In nucleotides, the CDR3 is TGCGCCAGCAGCTGGGGACAGGAGGTCGACACCATATATTTT.

The chain is built from TRBV19 and TRBJ2-6; D may be TRBD1 (5 bases). This CDR3 comprises 15 residues. Looked up from germline, CDR1 is LNHDA and CDR2 is SQIVND (reference sequence). The V end lost 6 bases, the J end lost 1 base, and 10 bases lay between the germline ends. CDR3 nucleotides: TGTGCCAGTAGACAACAGGTGTCTGGGGCCAACGTCCTGACTTTC. Translating it yields CASRQQVSGANVLTF.

The chain has TRBV3-1 (or the pseudogene TRBV3-2) and TRBJ2-1, with TRBD2 identical over 11 bases. CDR1 and CDR2 (germline): LGHDT, YNNKEL (reference sequence). The trim removed 3 bases at V and 9 bases at J, leaving 7 bases unmatched. This CDR3 is 15 amino acids long. CDR3 in DNA: TGTGCCAGCAGCCATACGACTAGCGGGATAACTGAGCAGTTCTTC. Protein sequence: CASSHTTSGITEQFF.

This chain connects TRBV24-1 to TRBJ2-7; 7 nucleotides agree with TRBD1. The CDR3 is 15 residues long. The trim removed 4 bases at V and 0 bases at J, leaving 5 bases unmatched. In germline, CDR1 is KGHDR, CDR2 SFDVKD. The CDR3 bases are TGTGCCACCAGTGACCCGGGACAGAACTCCTACGAGCAGTACTTC. Translated, it gives CATSDPGQNSYEQYF.

This clone was counted only a few times. V and J are TRBV10-3 and TRBJ1-2, with TRBD1 as a possible D gene (5 bases). V was shortened by 2 bases and J by 5 bases, with 12 bases between the two germline ends. CDR1 is ENHRY and CDR2 is SYGVKD in the germline V gene. This CDR3 contains 14 residues. The CDR3 loop reads CAISEGAVLYGYTF. The CDR3 DNA sequence: TGTGCCATCAGTGAGGGGGCAGTACTTTATGGCTACACCTTC.

The genes are TRBV2 and TRBJ1-4, with TRBD1 matching over 7 bases. The CDR3 length is 15 residues. CDR1 SNHLY and CDR2 FYNNEI come from the germline V gene. Unmatched junction bases numbered 9, after V lost 6 bases and J lost 5 bases. CDR3 bases: TGTGCCAGCAGCAACACGGGACAGCAAAATGAAAAACTGTTTTTT. Translated: CASSNTGQQNEKLFF. Complete variable domain (other parts from reference TRBV2 and TRBJ1-4): EPEVTQTPSHQVTQMGQEVILRCVPISNHLYFYWYRQILGQKVEFLVSFYNNEISEKSEIFDDQFSVERPDGSNFTLKIRSTKLEDSAMYFCASSNTGQQNEKLFFGSGTQLSVL.

V usage is TRBV5-5 and J usage is TRBJ2-7; no reliable D call. Germline-derived CDR1 and CDR2 are SGHKS and YYEKEE (reference sequence). V shed 0 bases and J shed 4 bases, with 5 bases lying between them. The CDR3 spans 12 residues. The CDR3 sequence: CASSLGEYEQYF. The CDR3 nucleotides are TGTGCCAGCAGCTTGGGAGAATACGAGCAGTACTTC.

The chain has TRBV20-1 and TRBJ2-2; TRBD2 matches at 15 bases. V dropped 3 bases and J dropped 3; count of bases not matched to a gene: 11. This CDR3 has 19 amino acids. Germline assignment: CDR1 DFQATT and CDR2 SNEGSKA (reference sequence). CDR3 protein: CSASPLGTSGRSDTGELFF. CDR3 in DNA: TGCAGTGCTAGTCCACTCGGGACTAGCGGGAGGAGTGACACCGGGGAGCTGTTTTTT.

CDR3 loop: CAISEQPGDTQYF. The CDR3 coding sequence is TGTGCCATCAGTGAGCAGCCAGGAGATACGCAGTATTTT. The chain is built from TRBV10-3 and TRBJ2-3; no firm D call. Between the trimmed V and J ends, which lost 2 bases and 5 bases, there was a span of 8 bases. This CDR3 comprises 13 residues. The germline V gene encodes CDR1 ENHRY and CDR2 SYGVKD.

V gene TRBV6-5 combines with J gene TRBJ1-4, with 9 bases that match TRBD1. J gave up 7 bases and V 0 bases, and 3 bases lay outside the gene matches. CDR1 MNHEY and CDR2 SVGAGI come from the germline V gene. This CDR3 is 15 amino acids long. CDR3 coding DNA: TGTGCCAGCAGTTACTCGGTGGACAGGGGTGAAAAACTGTTTTTT. Its translation: CASSYSVDRGEKLFF.

Relative to its sample, this clone is medium-sized. This chain links TRBV4-2 with TRBJ2-3; D is unclear. The V end lost 0 bases, the J end lost 2 bases, and 12 bases lay between the germline ends. In germline, CDR1 is LGHNA, CDR2 YNFKEQ. This CDR3 comprises 16 residues. The CDR3 DNA is TGTGCCAGCAGCCAAGATTATGGGGAACCCACAGATACGCAGTATTTT. Protein sequence: CASSQDYGEPTDTQYF.

V and J are TRBV9 and TRBJ2-5, with 12 bases identical to TRBD2. Germline CDR1 and CDR2: SGDLS and YYNGEE. The ends lost 0 bases at V and 4 bases at J; junction bases unmatched: 4. The length of the CDR3 is 16 residues. The DNA for the CDR3 is TGTGCCAGCAGCGTAGGACTAGCGGGAGTCCGAGAGACCCAGTACTTC. It specifies CASSVGLAGVRETQYF.

This clone was seen only a few times. J is TRBJ2-1 and V is TRBV5-1; TRBD2 is a possible D gene (7 bases). This CDR3 comprises 14 residues. Germline assignment: CDR1 SGHRS and CDR2 YFSETQ. Trimming took off 6 bases at V and 8 bases at J, with 18 bases between the two ends. Written as DNA, the CDR3 is TGCGCCAGCACCCCGGGGGGCGGGTCCGATGAGCAGTTCTTC. As protein: CASTPGGGSDEQFF.

The chain uses TRBV7-9 and TRBJ2-5, with 10 bases fitting TRBD1. The CDR3 length is 14 residues. Per germline, CDR1 SEHNR and CDR2 FQNEAQ (reference sequence). V shed 7 bases, J shed 3 bases, and the junction held 5 bases outside the gene matches. CDR3 in DNA: TGTGCCAGCACAGTAGGGACAGGGGAAGAGACCCAGTACTTC. It translates to CASTVGTGEETQYF.

In regard to this clone: Compared with germline, one end of the junction differs, possibly owing to a read error. V gene TRBV11-2 combines with J gene TRBJ2-4; possibly TRBD1 for D (6 bases). The CDR3 totals 16 residues. Germline-derived CDR1 and CDR2 are SGHAT and FQNNGV. CDR3 sequence: CASSLITGPAKNIQYF. The CDR3 region has the DNA TGTGCCAGCAGCTTAATTACAGGGCCAGCCAAAAACATTCAGTACTTT.

This clone appeared once. V and J are TRBV30 and TRBJ2-5; D not resolved. V was clipped by 2 bases and J by 5 bases, with 12 bases between them. Germline CDR1 GTSNPN, CDR2 SVGIG (reference sequence). CDR3 length: 13 residues. CDR3 sequence (DNA): TGTGCCTGGAGTTCAGAATTGACGGAGACCCAGTACTTC. Protein product: CAWSSELTETQYF.

The chain recombines TRBV19 with TRBJ1-5, with no clear D. From germline, CDR1 is LNHDA and CDR2 SQIVND (reference sequence). CDR3 length equals 14 residues. V was pared by 6 bases and J by 2 bases, with 11 bases between. This CDR3 is CASRTGPGNQPQHF. CDR3 nucleotides: TGTGCCAGTAGAACGGGTCCCGGCAATCAGCCCCAGCATTTT.

This clone turned up a few times. J is TRBJ2-3 and V is TRBV24-1; possibly TRBD2 for D (6 bases). V lost 4 bases and J lost 3, with 13 bases in between. This CDR3 spans 15 amino acids. Germline-derived CDR1 and CDR2 are KGHDR and SFDVKD. This CDR3 is CATSDVKGGTDTQYF. Here the CDR3 DNA reads TGTGCCACCAGTGACGTTAAAGGAGGGACAGATACGCAGTATTTT.

There are a few counts of this clone. This chain uses TRBV5-6 with TRBJ2-2; perhaps TRBD1 as D (5 bases). V lost 4 bases, J lost 3 bases, and 16 bases lay in between. Looked up from germline, CDR1 is SGHDT and CDR2 is YYEEEE. CDR3 length: 16 amino acids. CDR3 region: CASSEIQGYDTGELFF. The DNA for the CDR3 is TGTGCCAGCAGCGAAATCCAGGGCTACGACACCGGGGAGCTGTTTTTT. Complete variable domain (other parts from reference TRBV5-6 and TRBJ2-2): DAGVTQSPTHLIKTRGQQVTLRCSPKSGHDTVSWYQQALGQGPQFIFQYYEEEERQRGNFPDRFSGHQFPNYSSELNVNALLLGDSALYLCASSEIQGYDTGELFFGEGSRLTVL.